The 25 T cell receptor beta chains reported below all come from one sample, sequenced in a study of blood T cell repertoires in COVID-19. Assay: immunoSEQ multiplex PCR; the TCRdb copy retains only in-frame clones and omits some. The table lists over 200,000 clones, 75% to 90% of them singletons. Input material: peripheral blood. All receptors derive from a man aged 25 to 40 with COVID-19, enrolled during active disease.

This clone was found once. V usage is TRBV3-1 (or the pseudogene TRBV3-2) and J usage is TRBJ1-4, with 10 positions matching TRBD1. After removal of 4 bases from V and 6 bases from J, the junction contained 11 bases not matched to a gene. In germline, CDR1 is LGHDT, CDR2 YNNKEL (reference sequence). This CDR3 spans 17 amino acids. In DNA, the CDR3 is TGTGCCAGCAGCCTTAGAGGGACGGGGACAGGGGATGAAAAACTGTTTTTT. It translates to CASSLRGTGTGDEKLFF.

V is TRBV27 and J is TRBJ1-1; D gene unclear. Per germline, CDR1 MNHEY and CDR2 SMNVEV (reference sequence). V was cut by 2 bases and J by 4 bases, with 11 bases left in between. The CDR3 extends over 14 amino acids. The CDR3 nucleotides are TGTGCCAGCAGTTTAAAACTGGGAGGCACTGAAGCTTTCTTT. Protein sequence: CASSLKLGGTEAFF.

The chain links TRBV19 to TRBJ2-4; D ambiguous. This CDR3 contains 15 residues. The V gene's germline CDR1 is LNHDA and CDR2 SQIVND (reference sequence). Trimming took 5 bases from V and 0 from J, leaving 11 bases between them. The DNA for the CDR3 is TGTGCCAGTAGTGAACAGTCCCTAGCCAAAAACATTCAGTACTTC. It codes for CASSEQSLAKNIQYF.

The chain links TRBV7-9 to TRBJ1-1; 9 bases fit TRBD1. Germline lookup yields CDR1 SEHNR and CDR2 FQNEAQ (reference sequence). Trimming took 5 bases from V and 5 from J; bases not matched to a gene: 9. The CDR3 spans 15 residues. CDR3 sequence (DNA): TGTGCCAGCAGCGAAGGGACAGGGTCTGAGACTGAAGCTTTCTTT. Its protein is CASSEGTGSETEAFF.

In this sample, this clone turned up once. The chain has TRBV5-1 and TRBJ1-6; D is unresolved. Germline V gives CDR1 SGHRS, CDR2 YFSETQ. V lost 3 bases and J 0 bases, leaving 13 bases between the germline ends. CDR3 length: 17 amino acids. CDR3 loop: CASSSYPSSSYNSPLHF. CDR3 DNA sequence: TGCGCCAGCAGCTCCTACCCATCCTCCTCCTATAATTCACCCCTCCACTTT.

The V gene is TRBV6-6, the J gene TRBJ1-2; 7 bases are shared with TRBD1. Trimming removed 5 bases from V and 10 bases from J; junction bases left unmatched: 4. Germline V lookup: CDR1 MNHNY, CDR2 SVGAGI (reference sequence). The CDR3 is 11 residues long. In nucleotides, the CDR3 is TGTGCCAGCAGTCGACAGGGTGCCTACACCTTC. It yields the protein CASSRQGAYTF.

The chain employs TRBV5-1 and TRBJ2-1, with 10 bases fitting TRBD2. The junction had 11 bases not matched to a gene; V was cut back by 2 bases and J by 9 bases. Germline loops: CDR1 SGHRS, CDR2 YFSETQ. This CDR3 has 16 residues. CDR3 amino acids: CASSFYGTSDGREQFF. CDR3 in DNA: TGCGCCAGCAGCTTTTACGGGACTAGCGACGGGCGTGAGCAGTTCTTC. Based on the CDR3 plus reference TRBV5-1 and TRBJ2-1, the full variable domain is KAGVTQTPRYLIKTRGQQVTLSCSPISGHRSVSWYQQTPGQGLQFLFEYFSETQRNKGNFPGRFSGRQFSNSRSEMNVSTLELGDSALYLCASSFYGTSDGREQFFGPGTRLTVL.

This clone is a singleton in its sample. The CDR3 DNA reads TGTGCCAGCAGCCGGGACAGGGGGACCGGGGAGCTGTTTTTT. It is translated as CASSRDRGTGELFF. The V call is TRBV6-5, the J call TRBJ2-2, with 11 nucleotides matching TRBD1. In germline, CDR1 is MNHEY, CDR2 SVGAGI. The CDR3 covers 14 residues. V shed 6 bases, J shed 5 bases, and the junction held 2 bases outside the gene matches.

CDR3 in amino acids: CASSQVAGSYGYTF. The CDR3 region has the DNA TGCGCCAGCAGCCAAGTAGCAGGGTCCTATGGCTACACCTTC. This chain joins TRBV4-1 and TRBJ1-2; possibly TRBD1 for D (5 bases). The CDR3 length is 14 residues. Germline CDR1 reads MGHRA; CDR2 reads YSYEKL. V lost 1 base and J lost 4, with 10 bases in between.

The CDR3 sequence: CASSLLAPAVNTEAFF. For the CDR3, the DNA is TGTGCCAGCAGCTTATTGGCACCGGCGGTGAACACTGAAGCTTTCTTT. J is TRBJ1-1 and V is TRBV7-2; D ambiguous. The CDR3 totals 16 residues. Looked up from germline, CDR1 is SGHTA and CDR2 is FQGNSA. The ends were cut back, 2 bases at V and 0 bases at J, with 13 bases in the middle. Supplemented by reference TRBV7-2 and TRBJ1-1, the full variable domain reads GAGVSQSPSNKVTEKGKDVELRCDPISGHTALYWYRQSLGQGLEFLIYFQGNSAPDKSGLPSDRFSAERTGGSVSTLTIQRTQQEDSAVYLCASSLLAPAVNTEAFFGQGTRLTVV.

The chain employs TRBV13 and TRBJ2-7; D is unclear. Germline values: CDR1 PRHDT, CDR2 FYEKMQ (reference sequence). The V end lost 4 bases, the J end lost 4 bases, and 14 bases lay between the germline ends. CDR3 length: 14 amino acids. The CDR3, as DNA: TGTGCCAGCAGCTACCTCCTGAACGGGTACGAGCAGTACTTC. As protein: CASSYLLNGYEQYF.

This clone has only one observation. This sequence joins TRBV10-3 and TRBJ1-5; possible D gene TRBD1, 6 bases. Per the germline V gene, CDR1 is ENHRY and CDR2 is SYGVKD. V lost 3 bases, J lost 5 bases, and 8 bases lay in between. The CDR3 runs 13 residues. CDR3 residues: CAISDYRDQPQHF. CDR3 DNA sequence: TGTGCCATCAGTGACTACAGGGATCAGCCCCAGCATTTT.

This chain uses TRBV19 with TRBJ2-1; TRBD1 matches 10 bases. This CDR3 is 17 amino acids long. Trimming removed 7 bases from V and 1 base from J; junction bases left unmatched: 10. In germline, CDR1 is LNHDA, CDR2 SQIVND (reference sequence). The CDR3, as DNA: TGTGCCAGTACAAACCTGACAGGGGGCAAATCCTACAATGAGCAGTTCTTC. Its protein is CASTNLTGGKSYNEQFF.

The rearrangement uses TRBV29-1 and TRBJ1-1; TRBD1 matches 7 bases. V shed 1 base and J 2 bases; nucleotides not matched to a gene: 7. From germline, CDR1 is SQVTM and CDR2 ANQGSEA. The CDR3 spans 15 residues. The CDR3 region is CSVEASTGLNTEAFF. The DNA of the CDR3 is TGCAGCGTTGAAGCCTCGACAGGGCTAAACACTGAAGCTTTCTTT.

V gene TRBV6-2 or TRBV6-3 combines with J gene TRBJ1-2; D remains ambiguous. The CDR3 extends over 14 amino acids. V was clipped by 2 bases and J by 3 bases, with 10 bases between them. Germline assignment: CDR1 MNHEY and CDR2 SVGEGT. The CDR3 region is CASSYQRGHYGYTF. CDR3 DNA sequence: TGTGCCAGCAGTTACCAGCGGGGTCACTATGGCTACACCTTC.

The chain uses TRBV7-9 and TRBJ1-6; 9 bases are a match to TRBD1. The length of the CDR3 is 16 residues. Germline CDR1 SEHNR, CDR2 FQNEAQ (reference sequence). Losses at the gene ends were 2 bases for V and 7 bases for J; bases not matched to a gene: 6. In DNA, the CDR3 is TGTGCCAGCAGCTTATGGGGGGACAGGGACAATTCACCCCTCCACTTT. It codes for CASSLWGDRDNSPLHF. Complete variable domain (other parts from reference TRBV7-9 and TRBJ1-6): DTGVSQNPRHKITKRGQNVTFRCDPISEHNRLYWYRQTLGQGPEFLTYFQNEAQLEKSRLLSDRFSAERPKGSFSTLEIQRTEQGDSAMYLCASSLWGDRDNSPLHFGNGTRLTVT.

The chain combines TRBV6-2 or TRBV6-3 with TRBJ1-1, with no clear D. Germline lookup yields CDR1 MNHEY and CDR2 SVGEGT. CDR3 length: 14 amino acids. Trimming took 2 bases from V and 0 from J, leaving 7 bases between them. The DNA for the CDR3 is TGTGCCAGCAGTTACATGGAGATGAACACTGAAGCTTTCTTT. Residues: CASSYMEMNTEAFF.

The rearrangement uses TRBV2 and TRBJ2-7; the match to TRBD2 covers 11 bases. Germline trimming cut 6 bases from V and 3 bases from J; bases unmatched to any gene: 4. Germline V gene sequence: CDR1 SNHLY, CDR2 FYNNEI. The CDR3 loop spans 14 amino acids. CDR3 sequence reads: CASSLAGGVYEQYF. CDR3 DNA sequence: TGTGCCAGCAGCCTAGCGGGGGGAGTCTACGAGCAGTACTTC.

The rearrangement joins TRBV7-2 to TRBJ1-1, with 7 bases matching TRBD1. The junction had 8 bases not matched to a gene; V was cut back by 4 bases and J by 3 bases. The length of the CDR3 is 15 residues. Germline CDR1 reads SGHTA; CDR2 reads FQGNSA. The CDR3 nucleotides are TGTGCCAGCAGCTACAGACAGGGCTCGGACACTGAAGCTTTCTTT. This sequence encodes CASSYRQGSDTEAFF.

The chain's CDR3 is CASTRGQGFYEQYF. CDR3 DNA sequence: TGTGCCAGCACCCGAGGACAGGGCTTCTACGAGCAGTACTTC. This chain connects TRBV6-6 to TRBJ2-7; 8 nucleotides agree with TRBD1. The CDR3 totals 14 residues. J gave up 3 bases and V 7 bases, and 8 bases lay outside the gene matches. The germline V gene has CDR1 MNHNY and CDR2 SVGAGI (reference sequence).

The chain is built from TRBV7-2 and TRBJ2-2, with D perhaps TRBD2 (5 bases). Trimming shortened V by 3 bases and J by 9 bases, and 11 bases separated the two germline ends. The CDR3 is 13 amino acids. Germline-derived CDR1 and CDR2 are SGHTA and FQGNSA. CDR3 DNA sequence: TGTGCCAGCAGCTTTACCAGCGGCCGGGAGCTGTTTTTT. This gives the protein CASSFTSGRELFF.

This clone was picked up a small number of times. This chain links TRBV30 with TRBJ2-1; TRBD1 is a possible D gene (6 bases). CDR1 is GTSNPN, CDR2 SVGIG, per germline (reference sequence). CDR3 size: 14 residues. Trimming left V 0 bases short and J 7 bases short, with 13 bases between. CDR3 coding DNA: TGTGCCTGGAGTGTAAATACAGGGCTAAATGAGCAGTTCTTC. Protein product: CAWSVNTGLNEQFF.

In its sample, this clone was seen once. V usage is TRBV24-1 and J usage is TRBJ2-7, with D possibly matching TRBD1 (6 bases). V was shortened by 3 bases and J by 2 bases, with 25 bases between the two germline ends. This CDR3 has 19 residues. Germline V CDR1 and CDR2: KGHDR, SFDVKD. DNA for the CDR3: TGTGCCACCAGTGATACCCACTCCCAGTGGGGGCTAGGCCCCTACGAGCAGTACTTC. Translating it yields CATSDTHSQWGLGPYEQYF.

This rearrangement joins TRBV7-2 to TRBJ2-7, with 7 bases fitting TRBD2. CDR3 length equals 15 residues. Germline CDR1 SGHTA, CDR2 FQGNSA. The V segment lost 0 bases and the J segment 4 bases; nucleotides outside the gene matches: 6. CDR3 protein: CASSLASGIIYEQYF. The DNA for the CDR3 is TGTGCCAGCAGCTTAGCGAGCGGGATAATTTACGAGCAGTACTTC.

The chain has TRBV28 and TRBJ1-1; D uncertain. The CDR3 has 16 residues. V was cut by 5 bases and J by 0 bases, with 16 bases left in between. From germline, CDR1 is MDHEN and CDR2 SYDVKM. In DNA, the CDR3 is TGTGCCAGCAGTACCTCGTCTGCGGGGTTGAACACTGAAGCTTTCTTT. This gives the protein CASSTSSAGLNTEAFF.